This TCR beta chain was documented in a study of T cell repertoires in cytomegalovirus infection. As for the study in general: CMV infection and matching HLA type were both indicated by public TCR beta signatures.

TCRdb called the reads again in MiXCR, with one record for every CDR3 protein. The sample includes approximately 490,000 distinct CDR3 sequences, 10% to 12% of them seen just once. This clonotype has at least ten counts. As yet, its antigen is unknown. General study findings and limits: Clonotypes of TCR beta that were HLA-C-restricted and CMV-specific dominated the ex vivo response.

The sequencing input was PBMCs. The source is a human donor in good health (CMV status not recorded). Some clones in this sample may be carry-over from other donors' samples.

The CDR3 loop is CASSSPSGRSGGYTF. CDR3 DNA: TGTGCCAGCAGTTCCCCATCAGGGCGGTCGGGGGGCTACACCTTC. The V call is TRBV28, the J call TRBJ1-2, with D perhaps TRBD1 (5 bases). The CDR3 loop spans 15 amino acids. Germline V gives CDR1 MDHEN, CDR2 SYDVKM. With 4 bases removed from V and 8 bases from J, the gap between germline ends came to 20 bases.